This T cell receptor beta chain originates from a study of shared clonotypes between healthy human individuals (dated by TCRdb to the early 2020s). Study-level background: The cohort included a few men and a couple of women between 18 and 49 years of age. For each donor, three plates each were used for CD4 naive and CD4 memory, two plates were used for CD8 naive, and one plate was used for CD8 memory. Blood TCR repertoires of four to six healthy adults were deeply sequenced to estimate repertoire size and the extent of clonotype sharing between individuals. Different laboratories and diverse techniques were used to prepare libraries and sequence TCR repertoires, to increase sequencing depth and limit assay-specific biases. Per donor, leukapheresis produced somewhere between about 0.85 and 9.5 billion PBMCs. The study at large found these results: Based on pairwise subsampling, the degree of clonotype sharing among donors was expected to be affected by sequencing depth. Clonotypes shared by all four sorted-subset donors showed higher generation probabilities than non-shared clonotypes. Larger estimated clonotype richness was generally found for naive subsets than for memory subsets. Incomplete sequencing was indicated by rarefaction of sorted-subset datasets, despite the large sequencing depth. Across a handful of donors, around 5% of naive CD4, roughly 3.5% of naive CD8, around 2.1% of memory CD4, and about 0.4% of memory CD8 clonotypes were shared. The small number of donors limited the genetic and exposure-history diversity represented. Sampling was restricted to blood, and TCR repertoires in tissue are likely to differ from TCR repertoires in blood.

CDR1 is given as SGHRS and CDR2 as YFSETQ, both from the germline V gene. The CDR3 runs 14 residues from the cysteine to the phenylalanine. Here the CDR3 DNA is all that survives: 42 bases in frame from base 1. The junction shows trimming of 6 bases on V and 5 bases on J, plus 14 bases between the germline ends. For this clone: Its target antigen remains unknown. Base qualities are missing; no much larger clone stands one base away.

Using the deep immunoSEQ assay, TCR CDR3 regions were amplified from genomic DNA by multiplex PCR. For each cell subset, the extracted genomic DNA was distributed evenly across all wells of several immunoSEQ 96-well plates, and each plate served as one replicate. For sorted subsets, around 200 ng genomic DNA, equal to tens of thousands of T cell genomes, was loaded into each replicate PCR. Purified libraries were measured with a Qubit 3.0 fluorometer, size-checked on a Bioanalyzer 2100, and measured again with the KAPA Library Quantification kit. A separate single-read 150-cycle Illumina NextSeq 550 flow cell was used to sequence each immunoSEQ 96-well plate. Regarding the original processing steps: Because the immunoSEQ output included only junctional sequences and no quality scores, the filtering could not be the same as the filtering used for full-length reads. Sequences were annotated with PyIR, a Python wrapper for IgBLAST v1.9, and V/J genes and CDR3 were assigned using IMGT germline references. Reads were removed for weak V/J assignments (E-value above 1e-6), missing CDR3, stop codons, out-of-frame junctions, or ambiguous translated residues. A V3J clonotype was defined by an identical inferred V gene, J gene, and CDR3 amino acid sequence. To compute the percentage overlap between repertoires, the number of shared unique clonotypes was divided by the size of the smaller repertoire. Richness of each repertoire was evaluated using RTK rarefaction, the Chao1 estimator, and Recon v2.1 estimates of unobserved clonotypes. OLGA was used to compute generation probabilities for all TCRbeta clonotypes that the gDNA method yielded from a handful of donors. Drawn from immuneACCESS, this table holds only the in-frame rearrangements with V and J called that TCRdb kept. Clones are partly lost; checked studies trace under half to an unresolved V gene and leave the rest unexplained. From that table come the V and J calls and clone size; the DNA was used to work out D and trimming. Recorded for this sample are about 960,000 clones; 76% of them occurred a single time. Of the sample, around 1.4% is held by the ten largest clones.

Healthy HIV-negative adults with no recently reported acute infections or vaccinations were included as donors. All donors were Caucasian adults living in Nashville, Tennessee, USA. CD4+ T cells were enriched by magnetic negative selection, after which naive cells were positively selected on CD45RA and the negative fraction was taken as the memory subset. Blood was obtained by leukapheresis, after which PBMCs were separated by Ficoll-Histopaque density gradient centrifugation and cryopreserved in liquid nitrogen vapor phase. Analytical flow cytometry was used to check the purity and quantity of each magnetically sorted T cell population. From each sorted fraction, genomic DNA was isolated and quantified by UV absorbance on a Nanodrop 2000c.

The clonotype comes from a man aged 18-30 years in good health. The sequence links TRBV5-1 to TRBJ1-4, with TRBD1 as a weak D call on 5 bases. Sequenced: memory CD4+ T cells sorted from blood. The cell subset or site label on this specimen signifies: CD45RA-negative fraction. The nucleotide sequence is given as TGCGCCAGCAACTCGGGGCAGGGCAATGAAAAACTGTTTTTT. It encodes CASNSGQGNEKLFF.